This TCR beta chain was captured by sequencing in a study of T cell responses to AZD1222 COVID-19 vaccine. Second-dose timings of about 4 or about 12 weeks were pooled. Germline CDR1 and CDR2: KGHSH and LQKENI. This CDR3 spans 14 amino acids. Trimming stripped 6 bases from V and 1 base from J, with 12 bases between. A remark on this clone: Its antigen is unidentified.

The table came from immunoSEQ multiplex PCR; TCRdb's copy has only in-frame clones and leaves some out. The repertoire consists of 130,000 to 150,000 clones, with about 82% occurring once and the leading ten covering about 5.4%. Study-level findings and limits: Across the whole spike, CD4 TCRs peaked at regions 160-218 and 743-854.

The V gene is TRBV18, the J gene TRBJ1-1; D gene uncertain. Here the sequenced sample was peripheral blood, taken 28 days after the second AZD1222 dose. This clonotype was sampled from an adult who received the AZD1222 COVID-19 vaccine. CDR3 in DNA: TGTGCCAGCTCCCCCCCAAGTAAGAACACTGAAGCTTTCTTT. Protein: CASSPPSKNTEAFF. The entire variable domain, with the rest obtained from reference TRBV18 and TRBJ1-1, is as follows: NAGVMQNPRHLVRRRGQEARLRCSPMKGHSHVYWYRQLPEEGLKFMVYLQKENIIDESGMPKERFSAEFPKEGPSILRIQQVVRGDSAAYFCASSPPSKNTEAFFGQGTRLTVV.